This T cell receptor beta chain was obtained from a study of blood T cell repertoires in COVID-19. Overall study: The origin of the acute and convalescent COVID-19 samples was the United States, Italy and Spain. The cDNA or gDNA used as material had been derived from T cells, B-cell-depleted T cells, or PBMCs.

Under the authors' procedure: Nucleated cell number was recorded as an estimate derived from reference gene primer amplification. This table comes from immunoSEQ multiplex PCR, and its TCRdb copy is limited to in-frame clones, with some not included. For V, J and clone size, that table is used; D and trimming come from the DNA. Of approximately 100,000 clones listed, about four fifths are singletons. This TCR derives from a man aged 55-75 years with acute or convalescent COVID-19. Sequenced: peripheral blood.

The CDR3 here is CASSQGVGTVNQPQHF. CDR3 bases: TGTGCCAGCAGCCAAGGAGTTGGGACAGTGAATCAGCCCCAGCATTTT. The rearrangement joins TRBV3-1 (or the pseudogene TRBV3-2) to TRBJ1-5; TRBD1 matches at 7 bases. The junction had 7 bases not matched to a gene; V was cut back by 1 base and J by 4 bases. The CDR3 sequence is 16 residues long. CDR1 and CDR2 (germline): LGHDT, YNNKEL (reference sequence).